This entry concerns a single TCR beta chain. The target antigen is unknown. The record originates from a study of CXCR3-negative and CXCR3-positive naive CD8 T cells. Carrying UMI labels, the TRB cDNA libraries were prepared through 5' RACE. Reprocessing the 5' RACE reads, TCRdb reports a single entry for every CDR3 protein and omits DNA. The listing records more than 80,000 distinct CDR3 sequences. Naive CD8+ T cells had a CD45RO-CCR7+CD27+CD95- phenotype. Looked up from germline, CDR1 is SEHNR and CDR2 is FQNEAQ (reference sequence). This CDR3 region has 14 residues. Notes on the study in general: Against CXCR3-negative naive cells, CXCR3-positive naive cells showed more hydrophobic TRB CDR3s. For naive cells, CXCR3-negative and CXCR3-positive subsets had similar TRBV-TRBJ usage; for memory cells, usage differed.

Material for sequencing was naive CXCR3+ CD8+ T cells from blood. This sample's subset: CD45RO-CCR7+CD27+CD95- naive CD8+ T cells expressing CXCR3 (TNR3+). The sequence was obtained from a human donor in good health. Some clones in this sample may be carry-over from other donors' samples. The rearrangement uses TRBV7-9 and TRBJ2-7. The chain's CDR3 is CASSSAPDTYEQYF.